The entry below describes one T cell receptor beta chain. This entry belongs to a study of shared clonotypes between healthy human individuals. Study donors comprised healthy, HIV-negative adults devoid of recent acute infection or vaccination. This CDR3 has 11 amino acids. The V end was cut by 0 bases, the J end by 6 bases, with 3 bases between. Germline V gives CDR1 GTSNPN, CDR2 SVGIG (reference sequence). Produced via immunoSEQ multiplex PCR; TCRdb's table is partial and in-frame only. The data show 550,000 to 600,000 clones, with roughly 72% seen just once and 12% held by the top ten. This TCR was sampled from a woman in her thirties or forties in good health. Some clones in this sample may be carry-over from other donors' samples. This chain uses TRBV30 with TRBJ1-3, with no clear D. The sequencing input was PBMCs. The CDR3 coding sequence is TGTGCCTGGAGTGTAATAAACACCATATATTTT. This translates into CAWSVINTIYF.